This T cell receptor beta chain derives from a study of T cells in Graves' hyperthyroidism and ophthalmopathy. Per the germline V gene, CDR1 is MGHDK and CDR2 is SYGVNS. V lost 1 base, J lost 7 bases, and 13 bases lay in between. The CDR3 totals 15 residues. Diagnostic assessment was based on clinical symptoms, serum thyroxine and TRAb, thyroid ultrasound and orbital computed tomography. Researchers took RNA transcripts and amplified the TCR beta CDR3 regions from them. HTBI primers drove first-round RT-PCR of the TCR CDR3. Via MiXCR, TCRdb re-called the multiplex PCR reads, giving one row per CDR3 protein. The sample has over 700,000 distinct CDR3 sequences, around 38% seen once.

The receptor comes from a man aged 18-30 years with Graves' hyperthyroidism. Material for sequencing was blood. The chain links TRBV25-1 to TRBJ1-4; the D gene is possibly TRBD1 (5 bases). DNA for the CDR3: TGTGCCAGCAGTGAATTGAGGGGTGAAGCTGAAAAACTGTTTTTT. This translates into CASSELRGEAEKLFF. Looking up the rest from reference TRBV25-1 and TRBJ1-4 gives the full variable domain: EADIYQTPRYLVIGTGKKITLECSQTMGHDKMYWYQQDPGMELHLIHYSYGVNSTEKGDLSSESTVSRIRTEHFPLTLESARPSHTSQYLCASSELRGEAEKLFFGSGTQLSVL.